Listed below are T cell receptor beta chains from one sample, sequenced in a study of beta chain features in type 1 diabetes. Assay used: immunoSEQ multiplex PCR; TCRdb lists only in-frame clones, some missing. The repertoire has 300,000 to 350,000 clones, roughly 14% of them found once; the top ten carry 0.013% to 0.015%. The sample comprised naive CD4+ T cells from blood. These receptors came from a woman younger than 30 with type 1 diabetes. The CDR3 runs from the conserved cysteine through the conserved F or W.

J	length	V	CDR3
TRBJ1-4	14	TRBV2	CASIPDRGIEKLFF
TRBJ2-5	13	TRBV30	CAWTRLAIETQYF
TRBJ2-3	12	TRBV7-2	CASSLGGRAQYF
TRBJ2-1	15	TRBV10-3	CAISESGLRGSEQFF
TRBJ2-6	18	TRBV9	CASSIRQGSTSGANVLTF
TRBJ2-1	16	TRBV11-1	CASTNWRGLSYNEQFF
TRBJ1-1	15	TRBV18	CASSPRTGEALEAFF
TRBJ2-5	18	TRBV7-2	CASSLGGKGGGTGETQYF
TRBJ2-1	18	TRBV28	CASSSARAPLGSYNEQFF
TRBJ1-5	15	TRBV27	CASSLNYESNQPQHF
TRBJ2-7	13	TRBV30	CAWKVALSYEQYF
TRBJ1-1	14	TRBV7-9	CASSVTTGSTEAFF
TRBJ1-5	14	TRBV7-9	CASSFGDSNQPQHF
TRBJ2-1	12	TRBV5-1	CASSQGRIEQFF
TRBJ2-7	16	TRBV6-5	CASSYSVIAGTYEQYF
TRBJ1-1	17	TRBV5-1	CASSDGTGLMQYTEAFF
TRBJ2-1	16	TRBV18	CASSPPGLGGGNEQFF